The 9 T cell receptor beta chains presented below share a single source sample, sequenced in a study of T cell responses to AZD1222 COVID-19 vaccine. Generated by immunoSEQ multiplex PCR, the TCRdb table keeps only in-frame clones and is missing some. The table lists 95,000 to 150,000 clones, 80% to 90% of them singletons, with roughly 1.6% in the top ten. The sample in question was peripheral blood, obtained on day 0 of AZD1222 vaccination. Receptors originate from an adult in good health.

This clone has only one observation. CDR3 sequence reads: CASTRTGLAEAFF. CDR3 DNA sequence: TGTGCCAGCACCCGGACAGGGCTTGCTGAAGCTTTCTTT. The chain carries TRBV28 and TRBJ1-1, with 8 nucleotides matching TRBD1. With 7 bases clipped from V and 6 bases from J, the junction kept 7 bases outside the gene matches. The CDR3 contains 13 residues. Germline V gives CDR1 MDHEN, CDR2 SYDVKM.

Only one count was recorded for this clone. The genes are TRBV25-1 and TRBJ1-1, with D perhaps matching TRBD1 (5 bases). CDR3 length: 13 residues. Germline lookup yields CDR1 MGHDK and CDR2 SYGVNS. V was shortened by 4 bases and J by 3 bases, with 9 bases between the two germline ends. CDR3 amino acids: CASSVTRDTEAFF. The CDR3 DNA sequence: TGTGCCAGCAGTGTAACCAGGGACACTGAAGCTTTCTTT.

The chain couples TRBV6-5 to TRBJ1-2; D is unresolved. Trimming shortened V by 5 bases and J by 8 bases, and 12 bases separated the two germline ends. CDR3 size: 12 residues. Looked up from germline, CDR1 is MNHEY and CDR2 is SVGAGI. In DNA form, the CDR3 reads TGTGCCAGCAGTAGAGAAGTCTGGGGCTACACCTTC. Encoded protein: CASSREVWGYTF.

The genes are TRBV5-1 and TRBJ2-1; TRBD2 agrees at 11 bases. V gave up 0 bases and J gave up 0 bases; unmatched junction bases: 14. Germline values: CDR1 SGHRS, CDR2 YFSETQ. The CDR3 sequence is 21 residues long. CDR3 coding DNA: TGCGCCAGCAGCTTGGTGCGGGGCATGTGGGGACTAGCGGACTCCTACAATGAGCAGTTCTTC. Translating it yields CASSLVRGMWGLADSYNEQFF.

This clone was found once. The genes are TRBV27 and TRBJ1-1, with D hard to call. Germline loops: CDR1 MNHEY, CDR2 SMNVEV (reference sequence). Trimming removed 5 bases at V and 2 bases at J, with 12 bases between. The CDR3 contains 14 residues. Here the CDR3 reads CASSPRTLNTEAFF. The CDR3 region has the DNA TGTGCCAGCAGTCCCCGGACCCTTAACACTGAAGCTTTCTTT.

The rearrangement uses TRBV30 and TRBJ1-2; 7 bases are a match to TRBD1. Trimming at V came to 2 bases and at J to 2 bases, leaving 11 bases not matched to a gene. Germline lookup yields CDR1 GTSNPN and CDR2 SVGIG (reference sequence). This CDR3 contains 16 residues. CDR3 DNA: TGTGCCTGGAGTAGGGACAGCTTCCAAGTAAACTATGGCTACACCTTC. Amino acids: CAWSRDSFQVNYGYTF.

V and J are TRBV18 and TRBJ2-7; D is undetermined. Germline values: CDR1 KGHSH, CDR2 LQKENI. Trimming left V 0 bases short and J 3 bases short, with 6 bases between. CDR3 length equals 13 residues. For the CDR3, the DNA is TGTGCCAGCTCACCACCAGGTAGCTACGAGCAGTACTTC. Translation gives CASSPPGSYEQYF. Together with reference TRBV18 and TRBJ2-7, the CDR3 gives the full variable domain: NAGVMQNPRHLVRRRGQEARLRCSPMKGHSHVYWYRQLPEEGLKFMVYLQKENIIDESGMPKERFSAEFPKEGPSILRIQQVVRGDSAAYFCASSPPGSYEQYFGPGTRLTVT.

The chain is built from TRBV6-5 and TRBJ2-7, with 8 bases that match TRBD2. Unmatched junction bases numbered 8, after V lost 7 bases and J lost 0 bases. Germline assignment: CDR1 MNHEY and CDR2 SVGAGI. CDR3 length: 15 residues. This CDR3 reads CASMGESGSSYEQYF. The CDR3 DNA sequence: TGTGCCAGCATGGGAGAGAGCGGGAGCTCCTACGAGCAGTACTTC.

This rearrangement joins TRBV24-1 to TRBJ2-2; 8 positions agree with TRBD2. Per the germline V gene, CDR1 is KGHDR and CDR2 is SFDVKD. V dropped 12 bases and J dropped 1; count of bases not matched to a gene: 6. The CDR3 runs 14 residues. The CDR3: CASATSENTGELFF. In DNA, the CDR3 is TGTGCCTCAGCGACTAGCGAGAACACCGGGGAGCTGTTTTTT.